What follows are 25 T cell receptor beta chains derived from one specimen sequenced in a study of OX40 agonist ivuxolimab in advanced cancers. TCRdb's copy holds only in-frame clones and misses some; the assay was immunoSEQ multiplex PCR. The sample has about 46,000 clones; 80% to 90% are singletons. The sequencing here drew on CD4+ or CD8+ T cells sorted from blood, taken in a trial of the OX40 agonist ivuxolimab. The receptors here all came from an adult with an advanced solid tumor such as melanoma, head and neck, liver or kidney cancer.

This chain joins TRBV29-1 and TRBJ2-5; TRBD2 matches 10 bases. The CDR3 loop spans 18 amino acids. After removal of 2 bases from V and 2 bases from J, the junction contained 14 bases not matched to a gene. The V gene's germline CDR1 is SQVTM and CDR2 ANQGSEA. DNA of the CDR3: TGCAGCGTTGAATTCGTGGTAGCGGGAGGAGGTGGACAAGAGACCCAGTACTTC. Encoded protein: CSVEFVVAGGGGQETQYF.

The J gene is TRBJ2-7, the V gene TRBV6-5, with 7 bases that match TRBD2. This CDR3 contains 15 residues. The trim removed 8 bases at V and 4 bases at J, leaving 14 bases unmatched. The germline CDR1 and CDR2 sequences are MNHEY and SVGAGI. Here the CDR3 reads CASGFGLSGQYEQYF. In DNA, the CDR3 is TGTGCCAGCGGATTTGGACTTAGCGGGCAATACGAGCAGTACTTC.

This chain links TRBV2 with TRBJ1-1, with a possible D match to TRBD1 (6 bases). The V end was cut by 7 bases, the J end by 0 bases, with 15 bases between. CDR3 length equals 15 residues. Germline-derived CDR1 and CDR2 are SNHLY and FYNNEI. DNA for the CDR3: TGTGCCAGCAACGACAGGACCGGCTTGAACACTGAAGCTTTCTTT. This gives the protein CASNDRTGLNTEAFF.

J is TRBJ1-1 and V is TRBV19, with 9 bases matching TRBD1. Germline CDR1 and CDR2: LNHDA and SQIVND (reference sequence). The CDR3 spans 17 residues. J lost 0 bases, V lost 5 bases, and 10 bases had no gene match. The CDR3 bases are TGTGCCAGTAGTCTCCGACAGGGGGACTATATGAACACTGAAGCTTTCTTT. It encodes CASSLRQGDYMNTEAFF.

The chain joins TRBV27 to TRBJ2-7; no firm D call. Looked up from germline, CDR1 is MNHEY and CDR2 is SMNVEV (reference sequence). The V end lost 5 bases, the J end lost 5 bases, and 16 bases lay between the germline ends. The CDR3 has 14 residues. The CDR3 loop is CASSRSREVNEQYF. Written as DNA, the CDR3 is TGTGCCAGCAGTAGGAGTCGAGAGGTAAACGAGCAGTACTTC.

This clone is a singleton in its sample. V usage is TRBV19 and J usage is TRBJ1-4; TRBD1 agrees at 8 bases. The CDR3 has 15 residues. The V segment lost 5 bases and the J segment 7 bases; nucleotides outside the gene matches: 9. The V gene's germline CDR1 is LNHDA and CDR2 SQIVND (reference sequence). The CDR3, as DNA: TGTGCCAGTAGTTCTCGGACAGGGCCGGCTGAAAAACTGTTTTTT. It yields the protein CASSSRTGPAEKLFF. The full variable domain, its missing parts supplied by reference TRBV19 and TRBJ1-4, is DGGITQSPKYLFRKEGQNVTLSCEQNLNHDAMYWYRQDPGQGLRLIYYSQIVNDFQKGDIAEGYSVSREKKESFPLTVTSAQKNPTAFYLCASSSRTGPAEKLFFGSGTQLSVL.

The V gene is TRBV6-5, the J gene TRBJ2-1; a weak D match, TRBD1 (5 bases). The CDR3 is made up of 15 amino acids. The V end was cut by 6 bases, the J end by 4 bases, with 16 bases between. CDR1 and CDR2 (germline): MNHEY, SVGAGI. CDR3 amino acids: CASSNGGRAYNEQFF. The CDR3, as DNA: TGTGCCAGCAGCAACGGCGGCAGGGCTTACAATGAGCAGTTCTTC.

The chain has TRBV5-6 and TRBJ2-7, with a possible D match to TRBD2 (7 bases). Germline CDR1 and CDR2: SGHDT and YYEEEE. The V end was cut by 3 bases, the J end by 2 bases, with 9 bases between. The CDR3 length is 13 residues. The CDR3 region has the DNA TGTGCCAGCAGCTCGGGGGGCACCTACGAGCAGTACTTC. Protein sequence: CASSSGGTYEQYF. Full variable domain (missing parts from reference TRBV5-6 and TRBJ2-7): DAGVTQSPTHLIKTRGQQVTLRCSPKSGHDTVSWYQQALGQGPQFIFQYYEEEERQRGNFPDRFSGHQFPNYSSELNVNALLLGDSALYLCASSSGGTYEQYFGPGTRLTVT.

The chain is built from TRBV18 and TRBJ1-2; D gene uncertain. Between the trimmed V and J ends, which lost 0 bases and 1 base, there was a span of 12 bases. The CDR3 has 16 residues. CDR1 is KGHSH, CDR2 LQKENI, per germline. The DNA of the CDR3 is TGTGCCAGCTCACCACCGGTTCGAGTTTTTAACTATGGCTACACCTTC. This gives the protein CASSPPVRVFNYGYTF.

This clone was recorded once. This chain joins TRBV7-2 and TRBJ1-2; 8 bases match TRBD1. CDR3 size: 17 residues. J gave up 5 bases and V 5 bases, and 16 bases lay outside the gene matches. Per the germline V gene, CDR1 is SGHTA and CDR2 is FQGNSA. DNA of the CDR3: TGTGCCAGCAGCCTTACCACGATGGCAGGGGGCCTATATGGCTACACCTTC. As protein: CASSLTTMAGGLYGYTF.

The CDR3 here is CATSRDFTGARSGYTF. CDR3 bases: TGTGCCACCAGCAGAGATTTCACAGGCGCGCGGAGTGGCTACACCTTC. This chain uses TRBV15 with TRBJ1-2, with D tentatively TRBD1 (5 bases). Germline values: CDR1 LNHNV, CDR2 YYDKDF (reference sequence). The V end lost 0 bases, the J end lost 7 bases, and 18 bases lay between the germline ends. This CDR3 contains 16 residues.

The chain carries TRBV7-8 and TRBJ1-4; 7 bases line up with TRBD1. The CDR3 totals 18 residues. Per the germline V gene, CDR1 is SGHVS and CDR2 is FQNEAQ. V dropped 1 base and J dropped 0; count of bases not matched to a gene: 8. The CDR3 reads CASSLVPGQTATNEKLFF. The CDR3 DNA reads TGTGCCAGCAGCTTAGTTCCGGGACAGACAGCAACTAATGAAAAACTGTTTTTT. Full variable domain (missing parts from reference TRBV7-8 and TRBJ1-4): GAGVSQSPRYKVAKRGQDVALRCDPISGHVSLFWYQQALGQGPEFLTYFQNEAQLDKSGLPSDRFFAERPEGSVSTLKIQRTQQEDSAVYLCASSLVPGQTATNEKLFFGSGTQLSVL.

This chain joins TRBV29-1 and TRBJ2-7; a weak D match, TRBD2 (6 bases). Trimming cost V 7 bases and J 6 bases, with 13 bases left between them. The germline CDR1 and CDR2 sequences are SQVTM and ANQGSEA. The CDR3 extends over 11 amino acids. CDR3 nucleotide sequence: TGCAGCGCCCGGGGAGGAACCGAGCAGTACTTC. This codes for CSARGGTEQYF.

V and J are TRBV28 and TRBJ2-7; a weak D match, TRBD2 (5 bases). CDR1 and CDR2 from the germline V gene are MDHEN and SYDVKM. Trimming shortened V by 6 bases and J by 3 bases, and 27 bases separated the two germline ends. The CDR3 contains 18 residues. In nucleotides, the CDR3 is TGTGCCAGCAGATCCCCGAGGGATGAAGGACGGTCTAGCTACGAGCAGTACTTC. This translates into CASRSPRDEGRSSYEQYF.

This clone occurred once. The chain carries TRBV7-6 and TRBJ2-1; D is perhaps TRBD1 (6 bases). The length of the CDR3 is 12 residues. From germline, CDR1 is SGHVS and CDR2 FNYEAQ. V lost 6 bases and J lost 7, with 10 bases in between. The CDR3 coding sequence is TGTGCCAGCAGTCCCCAGGGGAATGAGCAGTTCTTC. The encoded protein is CASSPQGNEQFF.

This chain connects TRBV6-6 to TRBJ1-5; 7 bases line up with TRBD1. V lost 5 bases to trimming and J lost 3 bases; unmatched junction nucleotides: 7. The CDR3 is made up of 15 amino acids. Germline CDR1 and CDR2: MNHNY and SVGAGI (reference sequence). CDR3 nucleotides: TGTGCCAGCAGTAATTCCGACAGGGACAATCAGCCCCAGCATTTT. Translated, it gives CASSNSDRDNQPQHF.

The CDR3 DNA reads TGTGCCAGCAGCTTAGTTGGACAGGATGGAGGAGCCCCCACCGGGGAGCTGTTTTTT. This translates into CASSLVGQDGGAPTGELFF. This chain connects TRBV7-3 to TRBJ2-2; 7 bases fit TRBD1. The J segment lost 4 bases and the V segment lost 2 bases, leaving 16 bases of the junction unmatched. The CDR3 spans 19 residues. Germline CDR1 and CDR2: SGHTA and FQGTGA.

The chain employs TRBV13 and TRBJ2-7; D is perhaps TRBD1 (6 bases). The CDR3 contains 15 residues. Germline V lookup: CDR1 PRHDT, CDR2 FYEKMQ (reference sequence). V dropped 0 bases and J dropped 3 bases, with 12 bases sitting between them. CDR3 protein: CASSLGPGQLYEQYF. CDR3 DNA sequence: TGTGCCAGCAGCTTAGGCCCAGGACAGCTCTACGAGCAGTACTTC.

The chain uses TRBV19 and TRBJ1-5; TRBD1 is a possible D gene (6 bases). Trimming left V 6 bases short and J 5 bases short, with 11 bases between. Germline V gene data show CDR1 as LNHDA and CDR2 as SQIVND (reference sequence). The CDR3 sequence is 13 residues long. CDR3 bases: TGTGCCAGTAGCTCAGGGGTGGATCAGCCCCAGCATTTT. It translates to CASSSGVDQPQHF.

V and J are TRBV9 and TRBJ2-7; possibly TRBD2 for D (6 bases). The germline gives CDR1 SGDLS, CDR2 YYNGEE. The V end was cut by 0 bases, the J end by 5 bases, with 9 bases between. There are 13 residues in the CDR3. CDR3 sequence (DNA): TGTGCCAGCAGCGTAGGGGGGGAGAACGAGCAGTACTTC. Translation: CASSVGGENEQYF.

The chain couples TRBV9 to TRBJ1-2, with D perhaps TRBD1 (5 bases). CDR1 is SGDLS, CDR2 YYNGEE, per germline. The V end lost 0 bases, the J end lost 0 bases, and 9 bases lay between the germline ends. The CDR3 is 15 amino acids. The DNA of the CDR3 is TGTGCCAGCAGCGTAGTGGGGGGAACTAACTATGGCTACACCTTC. Amino acid sequence: CASSVVGGTNYGYTF.

This chain uses TRBV30 with TRBJ1-4, with 7 nucleotides matching TRBD1. The CDR3 runs to 16 residues. Germline CDR1 is GTSNPN and CDR2 is SVGIG (reference sequence). V dropped 3 bases and J dropped 5; count of bases not matched to a gene: 12. CDR3 nucleotides: TGTGCCTGGAGCTCCAAAGCGGGACAGTTGAATGAAAAACTGTTTTTT. Protein product: CAWSSKAGQLNEKLFF.

The rearrangement joins TRBV5-1 to TRBJ2-7, with 9 bases lining up with TRBD2. Germline V lookup: CDR1 SGHRS, CDR2 YFSETQ. This CDR3 region has 15 residues. Trimming took 4 bases from V and 1 from J; bases not matched to a gene: 6. The CDR3 DNA is TGCGCCAGCAGCAGTAGCGGGGGCCCATCCTACGAGCAGTACTTC. This codes for CASSSSGGPSYEQYF.

The chain combines TRBV5-6 with TRBJ2-5; TRBD1 agrees at 9 bases. Germline lookup yields CDR1 SGHDT and CDR2 YYEEEE. The CDR3 has 19 residues. Trimming cost V 2 bases and J 3 bases; bases outside gene matches: 17. Here the CDR3 DNA reads TGTGCCAGCAGCTTCGACAGGGGGAGGTTGGGTTCACGTAAAGAGACCCAGTACTTC. It specifies CASSFDRGRLGSRKETQYF.

The chain links TRBV6-5 to TRBJ2-7, with D perhaps TRBD2 (5 bases). V dropped 8 bases and J dropped 2 bases, with 7 bases sitting between them. The germline gives CDR1 MNHEY, CDR2 SVGAGI. The CDR3 has 11 residues. CDR3 in amino acids: CASYGAYEQYF. DNA for the CDR3: TGTGCCAGCTACGGGGCCTACGAGCAGTACTTC.